Each of the 8 T cell receptor beta chains below was sequenced from the same sample in a study of long-term antiretroviral therapy in people with HIV (dated by TCRdb to 2021 to 2024). The immunoSEQ hsTCRB v3.0 assay was used at survey level resolution to sequence the TRB variable region. In its TCRdb copy, this immuneACCESS table keeps in-frame sequences only and misses some clones. Where compared with another copy, unresolved V genes explain less than half of these, and the others have no known cause. The table for this sample lists about 35,000 clones; 75% to 90% of them were counted only once. Jointly, the top ten make up over 9.5% of the sample. Sequenced material: unsorted PBMCs, taken 2.2 years after starting antiretroviral therapy. The receptors come from a man between 18 and 35 years old with HIV.

The genes are TRBV6-5 and TRBJ2-7, with D possibly matching TRBD1 (5 bases). V lost 3 bases, J lost 2 bases, and 14 bases lay in between. Germline V gene data show CDR1 as MNHEY and CDR2 as SVGAGI. The CDR3 loop spans 15 amino acids. The CDR3 loop reads CASSYSAGHTYEQYF. The DNA for the CDR3 is TGTGCCAGCAGTTATTCGGCAGGGCACACCTACGAGCAGTACTTC.

The CDR3 sequence: CASRLAGVYEQYF. For the CDR3, the DNA is TGTGCCAGCCGACTAGCGGGAGTCTACGAGCAGTACTTC. The chain links TRBV2 to TRBJ2-7; 12 bases match TRBD2. Germline-derived CDR1 and CDR2 are SNHLY and FYNNEI. CDR3 length: 13 amino acids. Trimming at V came to 8 bases and at J to 3 bases, leaving 2 bases not matched to a gene. Variable domain in full (rest from reference TRBV2 and TRBJ2-7): EPEVTQTPSHQVTQMGQEVILRCVPISNHLYFYWYRQILGQKVEFLVSFYNNEISEKSEIFDDQFSVERPDGSNFTLKIRSTKLEDSAMYFCASRLAGVYEQYFGPGTRLTVT.

The rearrangement links TRBV28 to TRBJ2-7; D gene unclear. The length of the CDR3 is 14 residues. The germline CDR1 and CDR2 sequences are MDHEN and SYDVKM. V was trimmed by 8 bases and J by 0 bases, leaving 14 bases between them. The CDR3 is CASLPLGFSYEQYF. The CDR3 nucleotides read TGTGCCAGCTTACCCTTGGGCTTCTCCTACGAGCAGTACTTC. The full variable domain, with the rest looked up from reference TRBV28 and TRBJ2-7, is DVKVTQSSRYLVKRTGEKVFLECVQDMDHENMFWYRQDPGLGLRLIYFSYDVKMKEKGDIPEGYSVSREKKERFSLILESASTNQTSMYLCASLPLGFSYEQYFGPGTRLTVT.

The chain links TRBV7-9 to TRBJ2-1; 14 bases are a match to TRBD2. The germline V gene has CDR1 SEHNR and CDR2 FQNEAQ (reference sequence). The junction had 8 bases not matched to a gene; V was cut back by 2 bases and J by 8 bases. The CDR3 length is 17 residues. CDR3: CASSLPGLAGVLDEQFF. The CDR3 nucleotides are TGTGCCAGCAGCTTACCGGGACTAGCGGGAGTTCTGGATGAGCAGTTCTTC.

CDR3 DNA sequence: TGTGCCATCAGTGAGGGGCGGGAGGTTAGGTACGAGCAGTACTTC. Translating it yields CAISEGREVRYEQYF. The genes are TRBV10-3 and TRBJ2-7, with 8 bases identical to TRBD2. J was trimmed by 4 bases and V by 2 bases; bases with no gene match: 7. From germline, CDR1 is ENHRY and CDR2 SYGVKD. CDR3 length equals 15 residues.

On this clone: One end of the junction does not line up with germline, which may come from a read error. The J gene is TRBJ1-1, the V gene TRBV7-7, with D uncertain. The CDR3 contains 15 residues. In germline, CDR1 is SSHAT, CDR2 FNYEAQ (reference sequence). CDR3 DNA: TGTGCTAGCAGCCCCCTTTCGTATACCCGCACTGAAGCTTTCTTT. Translated: CASSPLSYTRTEAFF.

This clone turned up a few times. The chain uses TRBV27 and TRBJ2-2, with TRBD1 identical over 7 bases. There are 17 residues in the CDR3. Germline V gene sequence: CDR1 MNHEY, CDR2 SMNVEV (reference sequence). V trimming: 5 bases; J trimming: 3 bases; junction bases outside the gene matches: 12. CDR3 sequence reads: CASSPSRWQGDTGELFF. CDR3 sequence (DNA): TGTGCCAGCAGTCCCAGTAGGTGGCAGGGGGACACCGGGGAGCTGTTTTTT.

The V gene is TRBV9, the J gene TRBJ2-7, with 8 nucleotides matching TRBD2. In germline, CDR1 is SGDLS, CDR2 YYNGEE. Losses at the gene ends were 4 bases for V and 5 bases for J; bases not matched to a gene: 5. This CDR3 is 13 amino acids long. The chain's CDR3 is CASSPRGGNEQYF. DNA of the CDR3: TGTGCCAGCAGCCCCCGCGGGGGGAACGAGCAGTACTTC. Supplemented by reference TRBV9 and TRBJ2-7, the full variable domain reads DSGVTQTPKHLITATGQRVTLRCSPRSGDLSVYWYQQSLDQGLQFLIQYYNGEERAKGNILERFSAQQFPDLHSELNLSSLELGDSALYFCASSPRGGNEQYFGPGTRLTVT.